Below are 3 T cell receptor beta chains sequenced from a single sample in a study of CD8 T cells in ankylosing spondylitis. Whole-study results and caveats: There was a TCR beta motif, made of several highly homologous variants, that appeared characteristic of ankylosing spondylitis blood.

These TCRs' antigens remain unknown. TCRdb reprocessed the 5' RACE reads via MiXCR and lists one record per CDR3 protein. In the table there are some 400,000 distinct CDR3 sequences, approximately 20% of which are singletons. The sequencing sample was made of blood, either unsorted or a sorted T cell fraction (not recorded which). The receptors here all came from a male donor with ankylosing spondylitis.

This clonotype has a handful of counts. V usage is TRBV28 and J usage is TRBJ1-2; possible D gene TRBD1, 6 bases. The germline V gene encodes CDR1 MDHEN and CDR2 SYDVKM. The CDR3 totals 14 residues. Trimming left V 3 bases short and J 5 bases short, with 13 bases between. The CDR3 nucleotides read TGTGCCAGCAGTTTCGGACAGCCTTGGTATGGCTACACCTTC. As protein: CASSFGQPWYGYTF.

The rearrangement links TRBV7-2 to TRBJ2-1; D remains unclear. The CDR3 runs to 12 residues. Germline CDR1 and CDR2: SGHTA and FQGNSA. The germline V and J ends were trimmed by 3 bases and 9 bases, with 9 bases remaining between them. The CDR3 DNA follows: TGTGCCAGCAGCTTTCCTAATCGTGAGCAGTTCTTC. This codes for CASSFPNREQFF.

This clonotype came up once. V is TRBV20-1 and J is TRBJ2-7, with 8 bases that match TRBD1. Germline CDR1 DFQATT, CDR2 SNEGSKA (reference sequence). V lost 0 bases, J lost 1 base, and 8 bases stayed unmatched. The CDR3 is 16 residues long. CDR3 nucleotides: TGCAGTGCTAGAGACTGGGACAGGAGCGCATCCTACGAGCAGTACTTC. Translation gives CSARDWDRSASYEQYF.